The 4 T cell receptor beta chains in this list originate from one sample, sequenced in a study of STAT3 mutations in large granular lymphocyte leukemia (dated by TCRdb to the late 2010s). The paper as a whole reports these results and caveats: Every T-LGLL patient showed at least one immunodominant TCRbeta clonotype, and about half showed multiple immunodominant subclonotypes.

These receptors lack a known antigen. Receptors were amplified or captured by the immunoSEQ multiplex PCR assay. TCRdb carries this immuneACCESS record with in-frame sequences only. Its versions omit some clonotypes, under half of them owing to an unresolved V gene in the studies checked, with the rest unexplained. This sample has approximately 25,000 clones in its table, and approximately 94% of those were observed once. Jointly, the top ten make up about 6.5% of the sample. Sequences were obtained from peripheral blood mononuclear cells. The source is a man between 40 and 49 years old with T-cell large granular lymphocyte leukemia. Some clones in this sample may be carry-over from other donors' samples. The age is the age at diagnosis.

The genes are TRBV19 and TRBJ1-4; possibly TRBD1 for D (5 bases). The length of the CDR3 is 17 residues. Per germline, CDR1 LNHDA and CDR2 SQIVND (reference sequence). V lost 5 bases and J lost 0, with 16 bases in between. Here the CDR3 DNA reads TGTGCCAGTAGTTCCAATGGGAGGGGAACAACTAATGAAAAACTGTTTTTT. The encoded protein is CASSSNGRGTTNEKLFF.

The chain uses TRBV9 and TRBJ2-2; D uncertain. Looked up from germline, CDR1 is SGDLS and CDR2 is YYNGEE. Trimming took off 4 bases at V and 4 bases at J, with 17 bases between the two ends. CDR3 length: 16 residues. In nucleotides, the CDR3 is TGTGCCAGCAGCCCGCCCGCAGCCAGCTCCACCGGGGAGCTGTTTTTT. As protein: CASSPPAASSTGELFF.

This clone was counted between two and nine times. The chain is built from TRBV4-1 and TRBJ1-6, with 8 bases lining up with TRBD1. The CDR3 contains 15 residues. CDR1 and CDR2 (germline): MGHRA, YSYEKL. The trim removed 1 base at V and 9 bases at J, leaving 5 bases unmatched. The DNA of the CDR3 is TGCGCCAGCAGCCAAGGACAGGGGAGCGGTTCACCCCTCCACTTT. Its translation: CASSQGQGSGSPLHF.

This chain connects TRBV4-1 to TRBJ2-5, with 8 bases aligning to TRBD2. The CDR3 consists of 15 residues. From germline, CDR1 is MGHRA and CDR2 YSYEKL. V lost 0 bases, J lost 5 bases, and 5 bases stayed unmatched. The CDR3 region has the DNA TGCGCCAGCAGCCAAGATCGGGGGGGCAGGGAGACCCAGTACTTC. Protein sequence: CASSQDRGGRETQYF.